This T cell receptor (beta chain) was found in a study of blood T cell repertoires in COVID-19. Study overall: Acute and convalescent COVID-19 specimens originated in the United States, Italy and Spain.

The repertoire was sequenced with immunoSEQ multiplex PCR; TCRdb's copy has only in-frame clones and lacks some. The repertoire holds about 93,000 clones, almost 80% seen once, with approximately 15% in the top ten. Within the sample, this clone is medium-sized. The V end lost 6 bases, the J end lost 1 base, and 10 bases lay between the germline ends. The CDR3 loop spans 14 amino acids. CDR1 is SGDLS, CDR2 YYNGEE, per germline. The TCR was taken from a human donor in a cohort sampled during active COVID-19. Sequencing was performed on peripheral blood. The chain joins TRBV9 to TRBJ2-2, with a weak D call TRBD2 (6 bases). The CDR3 DNA is TGTGCCAGCAACTCCGGGGGGAACACCGGGGAGCTGTTTTTT. It is translated as CASNSGGNTGELFF.